This is a list of T cell receptor beta chains from one sample in a study of beta chain features in type 1 diabetes. The data were produced by immunoSEQ multiplex PCR, yet TCRdb's version contains in-frame clones alone and is incomplete. The table has about 140,000 clones, more than 10% seen once. The sequenced material came from central memory CD4+ T cells from blood. The receptors come from a man between 18 and 29 years old with type 1 diabetes. CDR3s include the opening cysteine and the closing phenylalanine or tryptophan. Each record gives: clone size, V gene, J gene, D gene, CDR3 DNA, CDR3 protein. A D gene is named only where the DNA matches it firmly. Only part of the rows carry a size: once, few, many, or a class if the clone is expanded.

abundance: .
v_gene: TRBV6-5
j_gene: TRBJ1-2
d_gene: .
CDR3nt: TGTGCCAGCAGTCCGACAGTCAACTATGGCTACACCTTC
CDR3aa: CASSPTVNYGYTF

abundance: many
v_gene: TRBV13
j_gene: TRBJ2-1
d_gene: TRBD1
CDR3nt: TGTGCCAGCAGCTTATTAGACGACAGGGGCCTTGACAATGAGCAGTTCTTC
CDR3aa: CASSLLDDRGLDNEQFF

abundance: few
v_gene: TRBV7-2
j_gene: TRBJ2-5
d_gene: TRBD1
CDR3nt: TGTGCCAGCAGCTCACCCGTGGGCACAGGGGAAGAGACCCAGTACTTC
CDR3aa: CASSSPVGTGEETQYF

abundance: many
v_gene: TRBV5-6
j_gene: TRBJ2-3
d_gene: TRBD2
CDR3nt: TGTGCCAGCAGCCACGGACTAGCGGGGATCACAGATACGCAGTATTTT
CDR3aa: CASSHGLAGITDTQYF

abundance: few
v_gene: TRBV29-1
j_gene: TRBJ1-4
d_gene: TRBD1
CDR3nt: TGCAGCATACAGGGGGCTGGTGAAAAACTGTTTTTT
CDR3aa: CSIQGAGEKLFF

abundance: few
v_gene: TRBV10-3
j_gene: TRBJ1-1
d_gene: .
CDR3nt: TGTGCCATCAGTGAGTCGAGAACAGCGAACACTGAAGCTTTCTTT
CDR3aa: CAISESRTANTEAFF

abundance: .
v_gene: TRBV5-1
j_gene: TRBJ1-5
d_gene: TRBD1
CDR3nt: TGCGCCAGCAGCTTGGACAGGGGTGATCAGCCCCAGCATTTT
CDR3aa: CASSLDRGDQPQHF

abundance: .
v_gene: TRBV30
j_gene: TRBJ1-5
d_gene: .
CDR3nt: TGTGCCTGGAATTGGGGTCAGAGCAATCAGCCCCAGCATTTT
CDR3aa: CAWNWGQSNQPQHF

abundance: .
v_gene: TRBV10-3
j_gene: TRBJ1-1
d_gene: .
CDR3nt: TGTGCCATCAGTTCACCCCGACAGTCGGGAACTGAAGCTTTCTTT
CDR3aa: CAISSPRQSGTEAFF

abundance: .
v_gene: TRBV18
j_gene: TRBJ1-4
d_gene: .
CDR3nt: TGTGCCAGCTCACCGGGGAGCCACCTTGGAACTAATGAAAAACTGTTTTTT
CDR3aa: CASSPGSHLGTNEKLFF

abundance: .
v_gene: TRBV9
j_gene: TRBJ2-3
d_gene: .
CDR3nt: TGTGCCAGCAGCGTAGGGATGAGCGACACAGATACGCAGTATTTT
CDR3aa: CASSVGMSDTDTQYF

abundance: .
v_gene: TRBV2
j_gene: TRBJ1-1
d_gene: .
CDR3nt: TGTGCCAGTAACACAAAGGGAGGCACTGAAGCTTTCTTT
CDR3aa: CASNTKGGTEAFF

abundance: .
v_gene: TRBV19
j_gene: TRBJ2-3
d_gene: TRBD2
CDR3nt: TGTGCCAGTAGTTTCAATAGCGGGGGAGGGGATACGCAGTATTTT
CDR3aa: CASSFNSGGGDTQYF

abundance: few
v_gene: TRBV5-6
j_gene: TRBJ1-2
d_gene: .
CDR3nt: TGTGCCAGCAGCCAGGTCGGCGGGGGCTACACCTTC
CDR3aa: CASSQVGGGYTF

abundance: many
v_gene: TRBV7-8
j_gene: TRBJ2-7
d_gene: .
CDR3nt: TGTGCCAGCAGTCTGACTAGTGACTACGAGCAGTACTTC
CDR3aa: CASSLTSDYEQYF

abundance: .
v_gene: TRBV4-1
j_gene: TRBJ2-2
d_gene: .
CDR3nt: TGCGCCAGCAGCCAAGTTATGAGGGCAGGGACGACCGGGGAGCTGTTTTTT
CDR3aa: CASSQVMRAGTTGELFF

abundance: .
v_gene: TRBV5-6
j_gene: TRBJ2-3
d_gene: .
CDR3nt: TGTGCCAGCGGGACCCGGAGGGGCGGGACAGATACGCAGTATTTT
CDR3aa: CASGTRRGGTDTQYF

abundance: .
v_gene: TRBV9
j_gene: TRBJ2-5
d_gene: TRBD2
CDR3nt: TGTGCCAGCAGCGTAGGTCCTAGCGGGGGGGTCCAAGAGACCCAGTACTTC
CDR3aa: CASSVGPSGGVQETQYF

abundance: few
v_gene: TRBV4-1
j_gene: TRBJ2-1
d_gene: TRBD2
CDR3nt: TGCGCCAGCAGCCACCCGGGGGGCTACAATGAGCAGTTCTTC
CDR3aa: CASSHPGGYNEQFF

abundance: few
v_gene: TRBV5-4
j_gene: TRBJ2-3
d_gene: .
CDR3nt: TGTGCCAGCAGCTCACGACAGGGAGGAGATACGCAGTATTTT
CDR3aa: CASSSRQGGDTQYF

abundance: .
v_gene: TRBV19
j_gene: TRBJ2-1
d_gene: TRBD1
CDR3nt: TGTGCCAGTAGTAGACAGGGGGCGAACAATGAGCAGTTCTTC
CDR3aa: CASSRQGANNEQFF

abundance: .
v_gene: TRBV7-6
j_gene: TRBJ2-2
d_gene: TRBD1
CDR3nt: TGTGCCAGCAGCCCCAGACAGGGGATCACCGGGGAGCTGTTTTTT
CDR3aa: CASSPRQGITGELFF

abundance: few
v_gene: TRBV6-4
j_gene: TRBJ2-3
d_gene: TRBD1
CDR3nt: TGTGCCAGCAGTCCTACAGGGGGCTCAAATACGCAGTATTTT
CDR3aa: CASSPTGGSNTQYF

abundance: few
v_gene: TRBV30
j_gene: TRBJ1-1
d_gene: .
CDR3nt: TGTGCCTGGACAGGGAGGTTCGCCACTGAAGCTTTCTTT
CDR3aa: CAWTGRFATEAFF

abundance: few
v_gene: TRBV21-1
j_gene: TRBJ1-1
d_gene: .
CDR3nt: TGTGCCAGCAGCCTGCGATTGAACACTGAAGCTTTCTTT
CDR3aa: CASSLRLNTEAFF

abundance: few
v_gene: TRBV18
j_gene: TRBJ2-6
d_gene: .
CDR3nt: TGTGCCAGCTCACCCAGACCACTCTCTGGGGCCAACGTCCTGACTTTC
CDR3aa: CASSPRPLSGANVLTF

abundance: .
v_gene: TRBV10-3
j_gene: TRBJ2-7
d_gene: TRBD2
CDR3nt: TGTGCCATCAGGACTAGCGGGGATTACGAGCAGTACTTC
CDR3aa: CAIRTSGDYEQYF

abundance: few
v_gene: TRBV6-6
j_gene: TRBJ1-1
d_gene: .
CDR3nt: TGTGCCAGCAGGGAGCCCCAGTTCGGCGATACTGAAGCTTTCTTT
CDR3aa: CASREPQFGDTEAFF

abundance: once
v_gene: TRBV2
j_gene: TRBJ2-5
d_gene: .
CDR3nt: TGTGCCAGCAGTGAGTGGGGTCAAGAGACCCAGTACTTC
CDR3aa: CASSEWGQETQYF

abundance: .
v_gene: TRBV2
j_gene: TRBJ1-1
d_gene: TRBD1
CDR3nt: TGTGCCAGCAGAGGGACAGACACTGAAGCTTTCTTT
CDR3aa: CASRGTDTEAFF

abundance: .
v_gene: TRBV5-1
j_gene: TRBJ2-3
d_gene: .
CDR3nt: TGCGCCAGCAGCCTAAGCACAGATACGCAGTATTTT
CDR3aa: CASSLSTDTQYF

abundance: few
v_gene: TRBV6-6
j_gene: TRBJ1-2
d_gene: .
CDR3nt: TGTGCCAGCAGTTCCAAGACAGCAAACTATGGCTACACCTTC
CDR3aa: CASSSKTANYGYTF

abundance: few
v_gene: TRBV6-6
j_gene: TRBJ1-5
d_gene: .
CDR3nt: TGTGCCAGCAGTTACTCGGGGGGGGATCAGCCCCAGCATTTT
CDR3aa: CASSYSGGDQPQHF

abundance: .
v_gene: TRBV5-4
j_gene: TRBJ2-5
d_gene: .
CDR3nt: TGTGCCAGCAGCAGGGGGGATCAAGAGACCCAGTACTTC
CDR3aa: CASSRGDQETQYF

abundance: .
v_gene: TRBV15
j_gene: TRBJ2-7
d_gene: .
CDR3nt: TGTGCCACCAGCAGAGTCCTAGCACAGTACGAGCAGTACTTC
CDR3aa: CATSRVLAQYEQYF

abundance: .
v_gene: TRBV30
j_gene: TRBJ1-1
d_gene: .
CDR3nt: TGTGCCTGGATTGGGCTTAACACTGAAGCTTTCTTT
CDR3aa: CAWIGLNTEAFF

abundance: .
v_gene: TRBV7-2
j_gene: TRBJ1-5
d_gene: TRBD1
CDR3nt: TGTGCCAGCAGCCAAACCACAGGGGGCAATCAGCCCCAGCATTTT
CDR3aa: CASSQTTGGNQPQHF

abundance: few
v_gene: TRBV16
j_gene: TRBJ1-2
d_gene: .
CDR3nt: TGTGCCAGCAGCCTTTTTAAGGGCGATGGCTACACCTTC
CDR3aa: CASSLFKGDGYTF

abundance: few
v_gene: TRBV2
j_gene: TRBJ2-2
d_gene: .
CDR3nt: TGTGCCAGCAAGGGGGAGGGTTCCCTGAACACCGGGGAGCTGTTTTTT
CDR3aa: CASKGEGSLNTGELFF

abundance: few
v_gene: TRBV9
j_gene: TRBJ1-2
d_gene: TRBD1
CDR3nt: TGTGCCAGCAGCGTTGGGACAGGGGACTATGGCTACACCTTC
CDR3aa: CASSVGTGDYGYTF

abundance: .
v_gene: TRBV5-1
j_gene: TRBJ2-7
d_gene: TRBD1
CDR3nt: TGCGCCAGCAGCCTTCAGGGACAGGGGAGAGGGGAGCAGTACTTC
CDR3aa: CASSLQGQGRGEQYF

abundance: few
v_gene: TRBV2
j_gene: TRBJ2-7
d_gene: TRBD1
CDR3nt: TGTGCCAGCACCGACGGGACAGGGGTATCCGAGCAGTACTTC
CDR3aa: CASTDGTGVSEQYF

abundance: many
v_gene: TRBV20-1
j_gene: TRBJ1-1
d_gene: .
CDR3nt: TGCAGTGCTGTAGGAATCACTGAAGCTTTCTTT
CDR3aa: CSAVGITEAFF

abundance: few
v_gene: TRBV27
j_gene: TRBJ1-2
d_gene: .
CDR3nt: TGTGCCAGCAGAACCTCGCAGGGAAACTACGGCTACACCTTC
CDR3aa: CASRTSQGNYGYTF

abundance: few
v_gene: TRBV6-5
j_gene: TRBJ1-2
d_gene: .
CDR3nt: TGTGCCAGCAGTTACGGGGGACTCGGTAGTGGCTACACCTTC
CDR3aa: CASSYGGLGSGYTF

abundance: few
v_gene: TRBV5-1
j_gene: TRBJ1-4
d_gene: .
CDR3nt: TGCGCCAGCAGCTTGACCAGTGCAACTAATGAAAAACTGTTTTTT
CDR3aa: CASSLTSATNEKLFF

abundance: few
v_gene: TRBV30
j_gene: TRBJ1-3
d_gene: .
CDR3nt: TGTGCCTGGAGTGGCCCTGGCAGCAATTCTGGAAACACCATATATTTT
CDR3aa: CAWSGPGSNSGNTIYF

abundance: .
v_gene: TRBV11-1
j_gene: TRBJ1-1
d_gene: .
CDR3nt: TGTGCCAGCAGCTTAGCCAGGGCAGAAGCTTTCTTT
CDR3aa: CASSLARAEAFF

abundance: .
v_gene: TRBV2
j_gene: TRBJ2-7
d_gene: .
CDR3nt: TGTGCCAGCAGTGGAGACAGGCGATACGAGCAGTACTTC
CDR3aa: CASSGDRRYEQYF

abundance: .
v_gene: TRBV23-1
j_gene: TRBJ2-2
d_gene: TRBD1
CDR3nt: TGCGCCAGCAGTCAATCCGGACAGGGGGCTGGATACACCGGGGAGCTGTTTTTT
CDR3aa: CASSQSGQGAGYTGELFF

abundance: many
v_gene: TRBV10-3
j_gene: TRBJ1-1
d_gene: .
CDR3nt: TGTGCCATCGGCCAGGGACTTGAAGCTTTCTTT
CDR3aa: CAIGQGLEAFF

abundance: few
v_gene: TRBV5-1
j_gene: TRBJ1-3
d_gene: .
CDR3nt: TGCGCCAGCAGCTTGGGAGACGACTCTGGAAACACCATATATTTT
CDR3aa: CASSLGDDSGNTIYF

abundance: .
v_gene: TRBV30
j_gene: TRBJ1-2
d_gene: TRBD1
CDR3nt: TGTGCCTGGGCGACGGGACAGGCCTATGGCTACACCTTC
CDR3aa: CAWATGQAYGYTF

abundance: few
v_gene: TRBV29-1
j_gene: TRBJ2-7
d_gene: .
CDR3nt: TGCAGCGTTGAAGATCATAACGAGCAGTACTTC
CDR3aa: CSVEDHNEQYF

abundance: few
v_gene: TRBV6-5
j_gene: TRBJ2-7
d_gene: TRBD1
CDR3nt: TGTGCCAGCAGTTCCGGACAGGGAATCTACGAGCAGTACTTC
CDR3aa: CASSSGQGIYEQYF

abundance: few
v_gene: TRBV5-1
j_gene: TRBJ2-7
d_gene: .
CDR3nt: TGCGCCAGCAGCCGTGGGTACTACGAGCAGTACTTC
CDR3aa: CASSRGYYEQYF

abundance: .
v_gene: TRBV30
j_gene: TRBJ1-2
d_gene: TRBD1
CDR3nt: TGTGCCTGGAGTCCCCGGACAGGGAACTATGGCTACACCTTC
CDR3aa: CAWSPRTGNYGYTF

abundance: .
v_gene: TRBV5-1
j_gene: TRBJ1-2
d_gene: TRBD1
CDR3nt: TGCGCCAGCAGCTCCGGACAGGGGGCTAACTATGGCTACACCTTC
CDR3aa: CASSSGQGANYGYTF

abundance: .
v_gene: TRBV6-5
j_gene: TRBJ1-2
d_gene: .
CDR3nt: TGTGCCAGCAGTTACGATCCTGGGGTTAGCGACTATGGCTACACCTTC
CDR3aa: CASSYDPGVSDYGYTF